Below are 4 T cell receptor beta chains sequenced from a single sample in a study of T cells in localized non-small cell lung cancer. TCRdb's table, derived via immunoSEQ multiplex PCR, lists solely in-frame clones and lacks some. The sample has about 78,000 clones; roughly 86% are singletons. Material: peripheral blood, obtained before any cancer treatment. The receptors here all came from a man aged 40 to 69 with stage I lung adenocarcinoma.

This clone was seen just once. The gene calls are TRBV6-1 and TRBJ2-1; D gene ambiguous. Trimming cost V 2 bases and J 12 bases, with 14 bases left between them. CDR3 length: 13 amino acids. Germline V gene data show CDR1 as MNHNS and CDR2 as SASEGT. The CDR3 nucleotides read TGTGCCAGCAGTGAAAGTTCCATAGGCGGGCAGTTCTTC. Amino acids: CASSESSIGGQFF.

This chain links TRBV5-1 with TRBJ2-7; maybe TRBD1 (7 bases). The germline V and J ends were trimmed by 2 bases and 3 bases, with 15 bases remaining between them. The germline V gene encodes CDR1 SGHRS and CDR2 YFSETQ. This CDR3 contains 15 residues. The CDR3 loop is CASSLYDREDYEQYF. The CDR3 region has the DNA TGCGCCAGCAGCTTATATGACAGGGAGGACTACGAGCAGTACTTC.

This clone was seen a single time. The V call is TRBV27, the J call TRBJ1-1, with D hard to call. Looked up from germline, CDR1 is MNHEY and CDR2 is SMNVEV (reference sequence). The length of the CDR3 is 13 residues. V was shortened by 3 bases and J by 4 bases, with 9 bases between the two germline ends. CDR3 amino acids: CASSLGRATEAFF. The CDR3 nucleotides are TGTGCCAGCAGTTTGGGTAGGGCCACTGAAGCTTTCTTT.

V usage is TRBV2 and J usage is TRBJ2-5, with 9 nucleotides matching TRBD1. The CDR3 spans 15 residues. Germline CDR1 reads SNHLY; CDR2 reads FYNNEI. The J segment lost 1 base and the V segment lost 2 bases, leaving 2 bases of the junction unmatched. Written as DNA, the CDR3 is TGTGCCAGCAGTGAACAGGGACAGGGCCAAGAGACCCAGTACTTC. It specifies CASSEQGQGQETQYF. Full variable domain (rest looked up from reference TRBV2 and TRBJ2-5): EPEVTQTPSHQVTQMGQEVILRCVPISNHLYFYWYRQILGQKVEFLVSFYNNEISEKSEIFDDQFSVERPDGSNFTLKIRSTKLEDSAMYFCASSEQGQGQETQYFGPGTRLLVL.